These 10 T cell receptor beta chains came from one sample sequenced in a study of blood T cell repertoires in COVID-19. Sequencing was performed with immunoSEQ multiplex PCR; in TCRdb, only in-frame clones are kept and a portion is missing. This table has 400,000 or so clones, 70% to 90% appearing once. The sample consisted of PBMCs or T cells enriched from blood (not recorded which). Receptors originate from a woman aged 40 to 50 with acute COVID-19.

This clone was detected a few times. J is TRBJ2-5 and V is TRBV5-1; 14 bases are shared with TRBD2. The ends lost 4 bases at V and 3 bases at J; junction bases unmatched: 5. Germline CDR1 reads SGHRS; CDR2 reads YFSETQ. CDR3 size: 16 residues. The CDR3 spells CASSLGLAGGKETQYF. The CDR3 nucleotides are TGCGCCAGCAGCCTAGGACTAGCGGGGGGTAAAGAGACCCAGTACTTC.

A remark on this clone: An end of the junction differs from the germline gene, which may be a read error. This chain uses TRBV6-2 or TRBV6-3 with TRBJ2-3; D gene uncertain. The germline CDR1 and CDR2 sequences are MNHEY and SVGEGT. This CDR3 has 15 amino acids. As DNA, the CDR3 is TGTGCCAGCAGTTACCACACAGTGGGCACGGATACGCAGTATTTT. Residues: CASSYHTVGTDTQYF.

The V and J genes are TRBV19 and TRBJ2-7; maybe TRBD1 (5 bases). CDR1 is LNHDA and CDR2 is SQIVND in the germline V gene (reference sequence). There are 14 residues in the CDR3. V lost 4 bases to trimming and J lost 0 bases, with 10 bases between them. The CDR3 DNA follows: TGTGCCAGTAGTAAAGGGGCGGACTCCTACGAGCAGTACTTC. This gives the protein CASSKGADSYEQYF.

The CDR3 nucleotides are TGTGCCAGCAGTCCGTCACGGACAGGGGGCGGCTATGGCTACACCTTC. Its protein product is CASSPSRTGGGYGYTF. The J gene is TRBJ1-2, the V gene TRBV27; 11 bases map to TRBD1. Germline V gene lookup returns CDR1 MNHEY and CDR2 SMNVEV (reference sequence). This CDR3 spans 16 amino acids. V lost 5 bases, J lost 4 bases, and 9 bases stayed unmatched.

This chain connects TRBV30 to TRBJ1-6; 7 bases match TRBD1. V was clipped by 4 bases and J by 9 bases; unmatched bases: 6. This CDR3 is 13 amino acids long. Germline V lookup: CDR1 GTSNPN, CDR2 SVGIG (reference sequence). CDR3 loop: CAWKDRSGSPLHF. The DNA for the CDR3 is TGTGCCTGGAAGGACAGGTCTGGTTCACCCCTCCACTTT. The full variable domain, with the rest looked up from reference TRBV30 and TRBJ1-6, is SQTIHQWPATLVQPVGSPLSLECTVEGTSNPNLYWYRQAAGRGLQLLFYSVGIGQISSEVPQNLSASRPQDRQFILSSKKLLLSDSGFYLCAWKDRSGSPLHFGNGTRLTVT.

This sequence joins TRBV13 and TRBJ2-5; 9 bases line up with TRBD2. J lost 5 bases, V lost 0 bases, and 10 bases had no gene match. The CDR3 has 17 residues. CDR1 is PRHDT, CDR2 FYEKMQ, per germline (reference sequence). CDR3 nucleotide sequence: TGTGCCAGCAGCTTAGGCCTCCTAGCGGGGAATCTGGAGACCCAGTACTTC. It is translated as CASSLGLLAGNLETQYF.

The V call is TRBV5-1, the J call TRBJ2-3, with D tentatively TRBD2 (7 bases). Germline values: CDR1 SGHRS, CDR2 YFSETQ. The germline V and J ends were trimmed by 7 bases and 3 bases, with 21 bases remaining between them. CDR3 length: 16 residues. CDR3 sequence reads: CASGPSRGAMTDTQYF. The CDR3 coding sequence is TGCGCCAGCGGCCCGAGTCGGGGGGCAATGACAGATACGCAGTATTTT.

This clone was picked up many times. This chain links TRBV2 with TRBJ2-3; TRBD2 aligns across 11 bases. This CDR3 is 13 amino acids long. CDR1 is SNHLY and CDR2 is FYNNEI in the germline V gene. The trim removed 4 bases at V and 8 bases at J, leaving 2 bases unmatched. This CDR3 reads CASSVTSGGTQYF. The CDR3 DNA sequence: TGTGCCAGCAGTGTAACTAGCGGGGGTACGCAGTATTTT. Using reference TRBV2 and TRBJ2-3 for the parts outside the CDR3, the full variable domain is EPEVTQTPSHQVTQMGQEVILRCVPISNHLYFYWYRQILGQKVEFLVSFYNNEISEKSEIFDDQFSVERPDGSNFTLKIRSTKLEDSAMYFCASSVTSGGTQYFGPGTRLTVL.

The V call is TRBV5-5, the J call TRBJ1-1, with 8 positions matching TRBD1. Germline V gives CDR1 SGHKS, CDR2 YYEKEE (reference sequence). The CDR3 runs to 14 residues. V lost 3 bases and J lost 2; bases outside the gene matches: 3. CDR3: CASSWTGSNTEAFF. The CDR3 nucleotides read TGTGCCAGCAGCTGGACAGGGAGCAACACTGAAGCTTTCTTT.

This rearrangement joins TRBV11-2 to TRBJ2-7; tentatively, D is TRBD1 (6 bases). Germline V gene lookup returns CDR1 SGHAT and CDR2 FQNNGV. The ends were cut back, 5 bases at V and 7 bases at J, with 18 bases in the middle. This CDR3 contains 14 residues. In nucleotides, the CDR3 is TGTGCCAGCAGCGGCCTACAGGGCTTGGGGGAGCAGTACTTC. This encodes CASSGLQGLGEQYF.